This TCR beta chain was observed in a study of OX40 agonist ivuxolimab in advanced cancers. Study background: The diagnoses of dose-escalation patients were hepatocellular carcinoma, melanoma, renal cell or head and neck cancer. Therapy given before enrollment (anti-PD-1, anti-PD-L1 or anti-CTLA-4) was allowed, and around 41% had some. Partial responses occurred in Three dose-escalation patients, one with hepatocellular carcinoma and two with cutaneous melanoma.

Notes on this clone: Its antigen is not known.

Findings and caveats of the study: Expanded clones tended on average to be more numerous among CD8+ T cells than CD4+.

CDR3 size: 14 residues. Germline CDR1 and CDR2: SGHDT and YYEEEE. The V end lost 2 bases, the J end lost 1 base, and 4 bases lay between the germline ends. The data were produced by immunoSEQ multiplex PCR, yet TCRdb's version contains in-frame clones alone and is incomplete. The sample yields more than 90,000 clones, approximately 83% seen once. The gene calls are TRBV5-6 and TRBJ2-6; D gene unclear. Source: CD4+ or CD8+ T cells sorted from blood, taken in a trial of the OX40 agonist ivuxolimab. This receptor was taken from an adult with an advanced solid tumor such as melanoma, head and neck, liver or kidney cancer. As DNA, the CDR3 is TGTGCCAGCAGCTTAGGATCTGGGGCCAACGTCCTGACTTTC. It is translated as CASSLGSGANVLTF.